The clone carrying this TCR beta chain came up a few times. In the original processing: Reference gene primer amplification gave nucleated cell count estimates. The repertoire was sequenced with immunoSEQ multiplex PCR; TCRdb's copy has only in-frame clones and lacks some. V, J and clone size derive from that table, while D and trimming were established from the DNA sequence. Counted here are around 300,000 clones, about 90% occurring once; the ten biggest clones make up roughly 6%. The entry originates in a study of blood T cell repertoires in COVID-19. The overall study: Sites in the United States, Italy and Spain provided acute and convalescent COVID-19 samples. T cells, B-cell-depleted T cells, or PBMCs provided the cDNA or gDNA that served as material.

Germline CDR1 LGHNT, CDR2 FRNRAP. There are 15 residues in the CDR3. Between the trimmed V and J ends, which lost 2 bases and 4 bases, there was a span of 12 bases. This clonotype was sampled from a woman aged 45 to 65 with COVID-19, enrolled during active disease. Sequenced material: peripheral blood. The chain has TRBV12-5 and TRBJ1-5; the D gene is possibly TRBD1 (5 bases). The CDR3 sequence: CASGLPGLPNQPQHF. In nucleotides, the CDR3 is TGTGCTAGTGGTTTGCCAGGGCTCCCAAATCAGCCCCAGCATTTT.